The rows below give T cell receptor beta chains drawn from one sample of a study of blood T cells in healthy people across ages. TCRdb passed the 5' RACE reads through MiXCR, listing each CDR3 protein once. This sample has roughly 790,000 distinct CDR3 sequences, with around 40% found just once. The sequencing input was blood. All receptors derive from a woman aged 60-70 years in good health. CDR3s include the opening cysteine and the closing phenylalanine or tryptophan. D genes are given only for firm matches. A row's size may be missing; if present it is once, few, many or a size class.

TRBD2 | TRBJ2-7 | TRBV10-3 | few | TGTGCCATCAGTGAGAATGTAGGACTAGGCTCCTCCTACGAGCAGTACTTC | CAISENVGLGSSYEQYF
TRBD2 | TRBJ2-5 | TRBV6-5 | many | TGTGCCAGCAGTTCAAGCGGGAGTGGTGAGACCCAGTACTTC | CASSSSGSGETQYF
. | TRBJ1-2 | TRBV11-2 | . | TGTGCCAGCAGCTTAGGCTGGCTCTATGGCTACACCTTC | CASSLGWLYGYTF
. | TRBJ1-1 | TRBV7-2 | few | TGTGCCAGCAGCCCCGCAGGGACAACGAACACTGAAGCTTTCTTT | CASSPAGTTNTEAFF
. | TRBJ2-7 | TRBV18 | . | TGTGCCAGCTCACCACAGGCGGACTACCTCTACGAGCAGTACTTC | CASSPQADYLYEQYF
. | TRBJ2-5 | TRBV12-3/TRBV12-4 | few | TGTGCCAGCAGGTCCGGGAACCCTCAAGAGACCCAGTACTTC | CASRSGNPQETQYF
TRBD1 | TRBJ2-1 | TRBV20-1 | . | TGCAGTGCTAGGACCAGGGGGCTATCCTACAATGAGCAGTTCTTC | CSARTRGLSYNEQFF
. | TRBJ2-3 | TRBV5-5 | . | TGTGCCAGCAGCTTTTCAAGACCCACAGATACGCAGTATTTT | CASSFSRPTDTQYF
. | TRBJ1-2 | TRBV7-2 | . | TGTGCCAGCAGCCAGGGTGGAGGGCGCGGTTATGGCTACACCTTC | CASSQGGGRGYGYTF
. | TRBJ1-1 | TRBV5-1 | few | TGCGCCAGCAGCTCCCCCGGACGGAGTGCATACACTGAAGCTTTCTTT | CASSSPGRSAYTEAFF
. | TRBJ2-5 | TRBV12-3/TRBV12-4 | . | TGTGCCAGCAGTTTACGGGAGAAACTACTCCAAGAGACCCAGTACTTC | CASSLREKLLQETQYF
TRBD1 | TRBJ1-1 | TRBV15 | few | TGTGCCACCAGCAGTATGACAGGGGATGATGAAGCTTTCTTT | CATSSMTGDDEAFF
TRBD1 | TRBJ2-1 | TRBV4-1 | . | TGCGCCAGCAGCCCCGACAGGGGAACCTACAATGGGCAGTTCTTC | CASSPDRGTYNGQFF
TRBD1 | TRBJ2-5 | TRBV29-1 | many | TGCAGCGTTATAACCGACAGGGGCGTGGGGTATGAGGAGACCCAGTACTTC | CSVITDRGVGYEETQYF
. | TRBJ2-1 | TRBV7-3 | few | TGTGCCAGTTCCCCGGTGGCGGACACCTACAATGAGCAGTTCTTC | CASSPVADTYNEQFF
. | TRBJ2-7 | TRBV14 | . | TGTGCCAGCAGCCAAGACAAGGATCCCTACAATGAGCAGTACTTC | CASSQDKDPYNEQYF
. | TRBJ2-7 | TRBV6-1 | . | TGTGCCAGCAGTGAAGTGGTAGGGTTCGACGAGCAGTACTTC | CASSEVVGFDEQYF
. | TRBJ2-3 | TRBV29-1 | . | TGCAGCGTTGAGAGGGATGGGTATACGCAGTATTTT | CSVERDGYTQYF
. | TRBJ2-1 | TRBV12-3/TRBV12-4 | . | TGTGCCAGCAGTGGGGGGACGGACGCTTGCAATGAGCAGTTCTTC | CASSGGTDACNEQFF
. | TRBJ2-5 | TRBV6-6 | . | TGTGCCAGCAGTTACTCGCAATTGGAGACCCAGTACTTC | CASSYSQLETQYF
. | TRBJ1-2 | TRBV14 | . | TGTGCCAGCAGCCCACTCCAGGGGATCGGCTATGACTACACCTTC | CASSPLQGIGYDYTF
. | TRBJ2-7 | TRBV28 | . | TGTGCCAGCAGTCCCATAAGGGAAGTCGACGAGCAGTACTTC | CASSPIREVDEQYF
TRBD1 | TRBJ1-2 | TRBV9 | . | TGTGCCAGCAGCCCTAGGACAGGAGCCCCGACACTTAACTATGGCTACACCTTC | CASSPRTGAPTLNYGYTF
. | TRBJ1-1 | TRBV24-1 | . | TGTGCCACCAGAAGTACAGCGGGGGCCACTGAAGCTTTCTTT | CATRSTAGATEAFF
TRBD2 | TRBJ2-1 | TRBV4-2 | . | TGTGCCAGCAGCCATGCAGCGGGAGGGTCCTACAATGAGCAGTTCTTC | CASSHAAGGSYNEQFF
TRBD2 | TRBJ2-4 | TRBV4-3 | many | TGCGCCAGCAGCCAAGATCGAGCGGGAGGTCCCTCGCTAGCCAAAAACATTCAGTACTTC | CASSQDRAGGPSLAKNIQYF
TRBD1 | TRBJ1-2 | TRBV6-1 | many | TGTGCCAGCAGTGACAGGGGGCTAGGTGGCTACACCTTC | CASSDRGLGGYTF
. | TRBJ2-7 | TRBV9 | . | TGTGCCAGCAGCGCAGCAGGGTCGTTCACCTACGAGCAGTACTTC | CASSAAGSFTYEQYF
. | TRBJ2-5 | TRBV7-2 | many | TGTGCCAGCAGCTTACAATCCACCGGGACCCAGTACTTC | CASSLQSTGTQYF
TRBD1 | TRBJ2-5 | TRBV10-3 | once | TGTGCCGTCAGGCCGGGACAGAAAGAGACCCAGTACTTC | CAVRPGQKETQYF
. | TRBJ2-1 | TRBV7-3 | . | TGTGCCAGCAGCTTATTCAGGGAAGGGGGCAATGAGCAGTTCTTC | CASSLFREGGNEQFF
. | TRBJ1-5 | TRBV6-1 | . | TGTGCCAGCAGTGAGGAAGGCGTGCATCAGCCCCAGCATTTT | CASSEEGVHQPQHF
TRBD2 | TRBJ2-2 | TRBV15 | few | TGTGCCACCCGCCGACTAGCGGGAGCCCCCGGGGAGCTGTTTTTT | CATRRLAGAPGELFF
. | TRBJ2-7 | TRBV2 | . | TGTGCCAGCAGTGATTCAGATTTTTCCTACGAGCAGTACTTC | CASSDSDFSYEQYF
TRBD1 | TRBJ1-1 | TRBV10-3 | . | TGTGCCATCAGAGGACAGGGTCAGGAGAACACTGAAGCTTTCTTT | CAIRGQGQENTEAFF
. | TRBJ2-7 | TRBV28 | . | TGTGCCAGCAGTTTAATAAAGGGACGGGCCTACAATGAGCAGTACTTC | CASSLIKGRAYNEQYF
. | TRBJ2-7 | TRBV9 | . | TGTGCCAGCAGCCTCTATTCGGGGGACAGACCCTACGAGCAGTACTTC | CASSLYSGDRPYEQYF
. | TRBJ1-2 | TRBV20-1 | . | TGCAGTGCCCTAGATCCAGGGAATAACTATGGCCACACCTTC | CSALDPGNNYGHTF
. | TRBJ2-7 | TRBV11-2 | . | TGTGCCAGCAGCTCCTTGACTAGTGATTACGAGCAGTACTTC | CASSSLTSDYEQYF
TRBD2 | TRBJ2-1 | TRBV12-3/TRBV12-4 | . | TGTGCCAGCAGACTAGCGGGAGGTGACACTGAGCAGTTCTTC | CASRLAGGDTEQFF
. | TRBJ2-5 | TRBV6-5 | . | TGTGCCAGCAGACACCGGGGGCTGTACCAAGAGACCCAGTACTTC | CASRHRGLYQETQYF
. | TRBJ2-1 | TRBV27 | . | TGTGCCAGCGGTCGTGCTGGGGTGACGGGCAGGAATGAGCAGTTCTTC | CASGRAGVTGRNEQFF
TRBD2 | TRBJ2-3 | TRBV7-2 | . | TGTGCCAGCAGCTTCATTAGCGGGCGAGACGCAGATACGCAGTATTTT | CASSFISGRDADTQYF
. | TRBJ1-1 | TRBV2 | . | TGTGCCAGCAGAAAAACACTGAACACTGAAGCTTTCTTT | CASRKTLNTEAFF
TRBD2 | TRBJ2-3 | TRBV3-1 | . | TGTGCCAGCAGCCAAGAACTAGCGGGCACAGATACGCAGTATTTT | CASSQELAGTDTQYF
. | TRBJ2-1 | TRBV20-1 | . | TGCAGTGCTAGAGATCCTCTAGCGAGAAATGAGCAGTTCTTC | CSARDPLARNEQFF
. | TRBJ2-5 | TRBV9 | . | TGTGCCAGCAGCGTACTGGAGAGAGCGACCCAGTACTTC | CASSVLERATQYF
TRBD1 | TRBJ1-2 | TRBV12-3/TRBV12-4 | few | TGTGCCAGCAAAGAGACAGGGATATTGGGCGATGGCTACACCTTC | CASKETGILGDGYTF
. | TRBJ2-7 | TRBV10-3 | once | TGTGCCATCAGTGGTACTTCTACCCCCTACGAGCAGTACTTC | CAISGTSTPYEQYF